The subject of this entry is one T cell receptor beta chain. The data derive from a study of radiotherapy plus CTLA-4 blockade in lung cancer. About the research overall: Disease control was seen in about 30% of patients, objective responses in 15% to 20%.

Focal radiation and CTLA-4 blockade (ipilimumab) were tested in chemo-refractory metastatic non-small-cell lung cancer patients. Germline lookup yields CDR1 LGHNA and CDR2 YNFKEQ. This CDR3 has 19 amino acids. V dropped 3 bases and J dropped 3; count of bases not matched to a gene: 18. This table comes from immunoSEQ multiplex PCR, and its TCRdb copy is limited to in-frame clones, with some not included. Of about 73,000 clones detected, roughly 87% appear once; the ten largest clones hold less than 45%. The clonotype originates from a human donor with non-small cell lung cancer that progressed on radiotherapy plus ipilimumab. This rearrangement joins TRBV4-2 to TRBJ2-5; 8 nucleotides agree with TRBD2. Sequences were derived from peripheral blood, sampled from a patient treated with radiotherapy plus ipilimumab. The CDR3 region is CASSHLRISSGSTEETQYF. CDR3 nucleotides: TGTGCCAGCAGCCATTTACGGATATCTAGCGGGTCCACTGAAGAGACCCAGTACTTC.